Shown below are 3 T cell receptor beta chains from a single sample sequenced in a study of cytomegalovirus exposure and HLA in healthy donors. The PCR made use of 60 Vbeta and 13 Jbeta primers. Only in-frame clones appear in the TCRdb table, and some are missing; sequencing was by immunoSEQ multiplex PCR. The sample has about 110,000 clones, 70% to 85% seen once. Sequenced input: PBMCs. These receptors all come from a man aged 25 to 45 in good health and CMV-seropositive.

The rearrangement uses TRBV25-1 and TRBJ1-5; TRBD1 matches 10 bases. The CDR3 length is 14 residues. CDR1 and CDR2 from the germline V gene are MGHDK and SYGVNS. V dropped 4 bases and J dropped 4; count of bases not matched to a gene: 1. CDR3 sequence reads: CASSGGQGNQPQHF. CDR3 nucleotide sequence: TGTGCCAGCAGTGGGGGACAGGGGAATCAGCCCCAGCATTTT. Combining the CDR3 with reference TRBV25-1 and TRBJ1-5 gives the whole variable domain EADIYQTPRYLVIGTGKKITLECSQTMGHDKMYWYQQDPGMELHLIHYSYGVNSTEKGDLSSESTVSRIRTEHFPLTLESARPSHTSQYLCASSGGQGNQPQHFGDGTRLSIL.

This clone appeared once. The rearrangement joins TRBV19 to TRBJ2-1; 13 bases fit TRBD2. Germline trimming cut 7 bases from V and 5 bases from J; bases unmatched to any gene: 11. The germline CDR1 and CDR2 sequences are LNHDA and SQIVND (reference sequence). The CDR3 is 17 amino acids. This CDR3 is CASISSRGLAGDNEQFF. CDR3 sequence (DNA): TGTGCCAGTATCTCCTCTCGTGGACTAGCGGGGGACAATGAGCAGTTCTTC.

This chain connects TRBV5-4 to TRBJ2-5, with 9 positions matching TRBD1. The end of the DNA aligns better with TRBJ2-7, so the J call may be wrong. The CDR3 runs 14 residues. Germline loops: CDR1 SGHNT, CDR2 YYREEE (reference sequence). The CDR3 is CASSSQGASYEQYF. The CDR3 nucleotides are TGTGCCAGCAGCTCACAGGGGGCTTCCTACGAGCAGTACTTC.